Following are 20 T cell receptor beta chains from one sample sequenced in a study of blood T cell repertoires in COVID-19. TCRdb keeps only in-frame clones here, not all; method: immunoSEQ multiplex PCR. The sample consists of around 37,000 clones, roughly 90% of them appearing once. Sequencing was done on a sample of peripheral blood. The receptor source for this set is a man aged 50-59 years with active or convalescent COVID-19.

About this clone: Other DNA sequences within the sample encode an identical CDR3. The genes are TRBV5-1 and TRBJ1-6, with D perhaps matching TRBD1 (6 bases). The CDR3 runs 14 residues. Deletions cut 0 bases from V and 11 bases from J, with 12 bases between. Germline CDR1 reads SGHRS; CDR2 reads YFSETQ. CDR3 sequence (DNA): TGCGCCAGCAGCTTGGGTGGCTCAGGGGCACCCCTCCACTTT. This translates into CASSLGGSGAPLHF.

The rearrangement links TRBV5-1 to TRBJ1-6; 7 bases line up with TRBD1. The junction had 6 bases not matched to a gene; V was cut back by 7 bases and J by 5 bases. This CDR3 comprises 14 residues. Germline V gene data show CDR1 as SGHRS and CDR2 as YFSETQ. The CDR3 region has the DNA TGCGCCAGCGCAGGGGGTAGGGATAATTCACCCCTCCACTTT. It yields the protein CASAGGRDNSPLHF.

V is TRBV27 and J is TRBJ2-7; D is unresolved. This CDR3 is built from 13 residues. Germline loops: CDR1 MNHEY, CDR2 SMNVEV (reference sequence). V lost 0 bases, J lost 2 bases, and 5 bases lay in between. The CDR3 spells CASSLSRAYEQYF. Here the CDR3 DNA reads TGTGCCAGCAGTTTATCCCGAGCCTACGAGCAGTACTTC.

This rearrangement joins TRBV6-5 to TRBJ1-3; tentatively, D is TRBD1 (6 bases). Germline loops: CDR1 MNHEY, CDR2 SVGAGI. The CDR3 is 16 amino acids. V lost 2 bases and J 3 bases, leaving 14 bases between the germline ends. In DNA form, the CDR3 reads TGTGCCAGCAGTTACGCGTATAGGGGGATTGGAAACACCATATATTTT. This encodes CASSYAYRGIGNTIYF.

This sequence joins TRBV29-1 and TRBJ2-2, with TRBD2 matching over 7 bases. V shed 7 bases and J 5 bases; nucleotides not matched to a gene: 13. There are 15 residues in the CDR3. The germline V gene has CDR1 SQVTM and CDR2 ANQGSEA. The CDR3, as DNA: TGCAGCGCTACCCCCTGGGGCGGGAGAACCGGGGAGCTGTTTTTT. Translating gives CSATPWGGRTGELFF.

The rearrangement joins TRBV10-3 to TRBJ2-3, with D unresolved. The V and J ends lost 0 bases and 2 bases respectively, with 6 bases between them. Germline V CDR1 and CDR2: ENHRY, SYGVKD. This CDR3 region has 14 residues. CDR3 amino acids: CAISESVLTDTQYF. The CDR3 coding sequence is TGTGCCATCAGTGAGTCTGTTCTCACAGATACGCAGTATTTT.

This chain uses TRBV5-1 with TRBJ2-2; no firm D call. V was shortened by 5 bases and J by 6 bases, with 14 bases between the two germline ends. Germline assignment: CDR1 SGHRS and CDR2 YFSETQ. The CDR3 loop spans 14 amino acids. CDR3 region: CASRPWQVAGELFF. DNA of the CDR3: TGCGCCAGCAGACCCTGGCAGGTCGCCGGGGAGCTGTTTTTT.

DNA for the CDR3: TGTGCCAGCAGCTTAAACAGGGGCTATGGCTACACCTTC. Protein: CASSLNRGYGYTF. The chain uses TRBV7-9 and TRBJ1-2, with 7 bases matching TRBD1. Trimming at V came to 2 bases and at J to 4 bases, leaving 1 base not matched to a gene. This CDR3 region has 13 residues. Germline V gene lookup returns CDR1 SEHNR and CDR2 FQNEAQ (reference sequence).

This chain links TRBV3-1 (or the pseudogene TRBV3-2) with TRBJ2-5; tentatively, D is TRBD1 (6 bases). The CDR3 totals 14 residues. Germline CDR1 is LGHDT and CDR2 is YNNKEL (reference sequence). V shed 3 bases and J shed 9 bases, with 17 bases lying between them. CDR3 loop: CASSQEQGNVAQYF. CDR3 in DNA: TGTGCCAGCAGCCAGGAGCAGGGGAATGTTGCCCAGTACTTC.

The rearrangement links TRBV11-3 to TRBJ2-7, with D perhaps TRBD2 (5 bases). V lost 1 base and J 6 bases, leaving 16 bases between the germline ends. The CDR3 loop spans 15 amino acids. Germline CDR1 and CDR2: SGHNT and YENEEA. Here the CDR3 reads CASSLGPTRRLEQYF. CDR3 nucleotide sequence: TGTGCCAGCAGCTTAGGTCCCACTAGGAGGCTCGAGCAGTACTTC.

J is TRBJ2-2 and V is TRBV5-1; 12 positions match TRBD1. V shed 4 bases and J 2 bases; nucleotides not matched to a gene: 3. This CDR3 is 16 amino acids long. Germline CDR1 SGHRS, CDR2 YFSETQ. CDR3: CASSKGQGANTGELFF. DNA for the CDR3: TGCGCCAGCAGCAAGGGACAGGGGGCCAACACCGGGGAGCTGTTTTTT.

The chain is built from TRBV30 and TRBJ1-6; no reliable D call. With 0 bases removed from V and 8 bases from J, the gap between germline ends came to 5 bases. In germline, CDR1 is GTSNPN, CDR2 SVGIG (reference sequence). The CDR3 length is 12 residues. The CDR3 spells CAWSVSYSPLHF. CDR3 coding DNA: TGTGCCTGGAGTGTGTCGTATTCACCCCTCCACTTT.

This rearrangement joins TRBV27 to TRBJ2-2, with 10 bases lining up with TRBD1. This CDR3 region has 16 residues. Germline CDR1 is MNHEY and CDR2 is SMNVEV (reference sequence). The ends lost 7 bases at V and 6 bases at J; junction bases unmatched: 11. DNA for the CDR3: TGTGCCAGCACCTCTCTTGGGACAGGGGACGCCGGGGAGCTGTTTTTT. It is translated as CASTSLGTGDAGELFF.

The chain is built from TRBV25-1 and TRBJ2-5; 9 nucleotides match TRBD2. With V trimmed by 0 bases and J by 5 bases, 10 bases remained unmatched. This CDR3 has 17 residues. CDR1 is MGHDK and CDR2 is SYGVNS in the germline V gene. CDR3 sequence reads: CASSEYKTSGLGETQYF. For the CDR3, the DNA is TGTGCCAGCAGTGAATATAAGACTAGCGGTCTGGGGGAGACCCAGTACTTC.

The chain uses TRBV27 and TRBJ1-4; D remains ambiguous. Germline V gene lookup returns CDR1 MNHEY and CDR2 SMNVEV (reference sequence). This CDR3 comprises 16 residues. V was pared by 2 bases and J by 7 bases, with 17 bases between. CDR3 DNA sequence: TGTGCCAGCAGTTTAGGGCTTCCCGGAGGGAGTGAAAAACTGTTTTTT. Protein sequence: CASSLGLPGGSEKLFF.

This clone was seen a single time. The CDR3 loop reads CASSPTANYGYTF. The CDR3 nucleotides read TGTGCCAGCAGTCCGACAGCTAACTATGGCTACACCTTC. V gene TRBV6-5 combines with J gene TRBJ1-2, with D possibly being TRBD1 (5 bases). Trimming pared 5 bases from V and 0 bases from J, leaving 7 bases between. The CDR3 length is 13 residues. Germline CDR1 is MNHEY and CDR2 is SVGAGI.

This clone occurred a few times. The CDR3 DNA follows: TGTGCCAGCACCACTGACAGGCCCTACGAGCAGTACTTC. Its protein is CASTTDRPYEQYF. V usage is TRBV7-9 and J usage is TRBJ2-7, with a possible D match to TRBD1 (6 bases). Germline V lookup: CDR1 SEHNR, CDR2 FQNEAQ (reference sequence). Trimming removed 7 bases from V and 2 bases from J, with 12 bases in between. The CDR3 consists of 13 residues.

This clone was counted between two and nine times. The rearrangement uses TRBV30 and TRBJ1-3; TRBD1 matches 8 bases. The CDR3 is made up of 12 amino acids. The junction had 2 bases not matched to a gene; V was cut back by 8 bases and J by 2 bases. Germline V gene lookup returns CDR1 GTSNPN and CDR2 SVGIG (reference sequence). The CDR3 DNA reads as TGTGCCGGGACAGGCCCTGGAAACACCATATATTTT. Translated, it gives CAGTGPGNTIYF.

The CDR3 nucleotides read TGCGCCAGCGGGGCAGTGAACACCGGGGAGCTGTTTTTT. Translating it yields CASGAVNTGELFF. The chain is built from TRBV10-1 and TRBJ2-2; D is perhaps TRBD1 (5 bases). V was clipped by 8 bases and J by 1 base, with 8 bases between them. The CDR3 is 13 amino acids. Germline V gives CDR1 WNHNN, CDR2 SYGVQD (reference sequence).

The V and J genes are TRBV30 and TRBJ1-6; the D gene is possibly TRBD1 (6 bases). The CDR3 spans 16 residues. V gave up 4 bases and J gave up 6 bases, with 19 bases separating them. Per the germline V gene, CDR1 is GTSNPN and CDR2 is SVGIG (reference sequence). CDR3 in amino acids: CAWTLGTTFFNSPLHF. CDR3 sequence (DNA): TGTGCCTGGACGCTCGGGACAACCTTCTTTAATTCACCCCTCCACTTT. The complete variable domain, with remaining parts taken from reference TRBV30 and TRBJ1-6, reads SQTIHQWPATLVQPVGSPLSLECTVEGTSNPNLYWYRQAAGRGLQLLFYSVGIGQISSEVPQNLSASRPQDRQFILSSKKLLLSDSGFYLCAWTLGTTFFNSPLHFGNGTRLTVT.